What follows describes a single T cell receptor beta chain. The CDR3 covers 12 residues. Germline V gives CDR1 MNHNY, CDR2 SVGAGI (reference sequence). V was clipped by 6 bases and J by 9 bases, with 12 bases between them. The data derive from a study of blood T cell repertoires in COVID-19. TCRdb keeps only in-frame clones here, not all; method: immunoSEQ multiplex PCR. The table records 95,000 to 110,000 clones, 80% to 90% of them present only once. Sequencing was performed on peripheral blood. V usage is TRBV6-6 and J usage is TRBJ2-1; no reliable D call. The origin of this receptor is a human donor in a cohort sampled during active COVID-19. CDR3 amino acids: CASSSLRSEQFF. In DNA form, the CDR3 reads TGTGCCAGCAGCTCACTTCGGAGTGAGCAGTTCTTC.